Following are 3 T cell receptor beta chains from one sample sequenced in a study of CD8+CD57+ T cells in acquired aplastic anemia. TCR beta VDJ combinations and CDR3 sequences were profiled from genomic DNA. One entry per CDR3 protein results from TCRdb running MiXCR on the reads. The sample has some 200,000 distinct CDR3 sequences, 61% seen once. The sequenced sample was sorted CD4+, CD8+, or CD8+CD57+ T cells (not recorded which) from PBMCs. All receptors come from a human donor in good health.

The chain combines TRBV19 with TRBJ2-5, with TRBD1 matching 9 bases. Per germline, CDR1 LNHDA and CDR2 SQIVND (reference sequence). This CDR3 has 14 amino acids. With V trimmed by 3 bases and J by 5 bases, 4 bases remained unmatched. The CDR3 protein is CASSMGTGRETQYF. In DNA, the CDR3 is TGTGCCAGTAGTATGGGGACAGGGCGGGAGACCCAGTACTTC.

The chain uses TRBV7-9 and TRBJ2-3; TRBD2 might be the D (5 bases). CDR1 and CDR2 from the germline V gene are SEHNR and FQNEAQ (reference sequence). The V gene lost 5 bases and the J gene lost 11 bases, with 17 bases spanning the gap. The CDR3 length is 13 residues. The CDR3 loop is CASSALLVEQQYF. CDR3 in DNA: TGTGCCAGCAGCGCCCTACTAGTGGAGCAGCAGTATTTT.

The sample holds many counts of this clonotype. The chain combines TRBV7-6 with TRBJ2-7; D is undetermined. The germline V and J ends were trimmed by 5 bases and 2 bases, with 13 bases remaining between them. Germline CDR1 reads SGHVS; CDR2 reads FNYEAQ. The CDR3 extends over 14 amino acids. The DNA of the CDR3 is TGTGCCAGCAGCCCACCGTACCAAACCTACGAGCAGTACTTC. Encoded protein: CASSPPYQTYEQYF.